The subject of this entry is one T cell receptor (beta chain). Its antigen remains unidentified. The sequenced fragment ends 3 residues before the CDR3 boundary, so the rest is inferred from the germline J gene. Every participant had a single incident cervical HPV16 infection, and women with prevalent HPV16 infections were excluded. Cervical HPV DNA was detected by MY09/MY11 PCR, and genotyping was performed by dot-blot hybridization. Roughly 16 mL of heparinized blood were centrifuged, and the buffy coat was split into aliquots, frozen at -30 degrees C, and then kept at -80 degrees C. QIAGEN kits were used to extract genomic DNA from buffy coat specimens. The data originate from a study of T cells in women clearing cervical HPV infection listed by TCRdb under 2018. Describing the broader study: The cases were about 27 women with histologically confirmed HPV16-related CIN3 or worse, and 2 of these cases were invasive cancers. The 20 to 25 controls were women who cleared a single incident HPV16 infection within 12 months without developing precancer or cancer. Blood from cases was collected at the visit at which the lesion was first identified, whereas blood from controls was collected once infection was no longer detected. For cases, the median interval between lesion detection and blood sampling was approximately 150 days, with an interquartile range of roughly 90 to 200 days. HLA typing was available for only a few women, so HLA type could not be excluded as a confounder. This exploratory proof-of-principle case-control study, nested within the Guanacaste HPV Natural History Study in Costa Rica, compared TCR repertoires among women with different cervical HPV16 outcomes. Cases and controls were matched on year of sample collection and on age within five years. Cases had a median age of around 34 years compared with 38 for controls, and baseline characteristics showed no significant differences between the groups. In the parent cohort, 10,049 women aged 18 or older were enrolled in Guanacaste, Costa Rica, during about 1993 to 1995 and were followed for six to seven years. Quality controls consisted of five blinded duplicates per group, for a total of roughly 60 samples made up of around 50 participants and about ten replicates.

TCR beta CDR3 regions were amplified by multiplex PCR using the immunoSEQ assay from an average of 1200 ng genomic DNA per sample. The assay corrected primer bias using a complete synthetic TCR repertoire to establish an amplification baseline. The amplicons were sequenced using the Illumina platform. The study's processing was this. Sequences were error-corrected by clustering with frequency ratios and a modified nearest-neighbor algorithm and were then analyzed in the immunoSEQ Analyzer with IMGT gene definitions. At each rarefaction depth, TCR richness and evenness were averaged across 20 rarefaction repeats, and samples with fewer sequences than that depth were excluded. Relative abundances of V, D and J genes were compared between groups using Wilcoxon rank sum tests, with FDR correction applied. In the blinded duplicates, the intraclass correlation was less than 97% for TCR richness and averaged approximately 82% across fewer than 80 gene segments. TCRdb retrieved this table from immuneACCESS and kept in-frame rearrangements only. Not all clones are present; in checked studies, unresolved V genes account for under half, and no reason is known for the remainder. The V and J calls and the clone size are those of that table, but D and trimming were determined from the DNA. The table held for this sample gives around 19,000 clones. The ten most abundant clones make up 16% of the sample.

The germline V gene supplies CDR1 SGHRS and CDR2 YFSETQ. From the cysteine up to the phenylalanine, the CDR3 has a length of 16 residues. Of the CDR3's DNA, 39 bases were read; they are in frame from base 1. The junction shows trimming of 4 bases on V and 0 bases on J, plus 17 bases between the germline ends. Broad study findings and their caveats: Because T-cell numbers per sample were unknown, differences in richness could reflect varying T-cell content rather than repertoire biology. Random forest classifiers combining richness and V gene abundances distinguished cases from controls with an estimated AUC of 0.7 to 0.85. CIN3+ cases had significantly higher TCR repertoire richness than controls across sequencing depths, but evenness did not differ between the groups. Whether associations preceded infection or resulted from infection could not be shown with the cross-sectional design, and effector/memory subsets and HPV-specific T cells were not isolated. Lower TRBV6-7 relative abundance was observed in cases than in controls (around 0.11% versus 0.15%; Bonferroni P = 0.0008).

The V gene is TRBV5-1 and the J gene is TRBJ2-7, with no reliable assignment of the D segment. The sample comprised blood buffy coat. This sequence was found in a woman between 18 and 70 years old with a cervical HPV16 infection that either progressed to CIN3+ or cleared (not recorded which). Partial CDR3 DNA: TGCGCCAGCAGCCCCCCCCGCGGCGTACTCTCCTACGAG. Translated, this gives CASSPPRGVLSYE. The CDR3 in full is CASSPPRGVLSYEQYF.